This T cell receptor beta chain comes out of a study of cytomegalovirus exposure and HLA in healthy donors. Study outcomes and limitations: Overall, around 150 TCR beta chains were annotated as cytomegalovirus-associated.

Primers: 60 Vbeta forward and 13 Jbeta reverse. Sequencing was performed with immunoSEQ multiplex PCR; in TCRdb, only in-frame clones are kept and a portion is missing. Of around 140,000 clones in the sample, around 77% were seen once. The V end lost 5 bases, the J end lost 2 bases, and 7 bases lay between the germline ends. This CDR3 is built from 12 residues. Germline lookup yields CDR1 MNHNS and CDR2 SASEGT. Details on this clone: Its antigen is unknown.

The sequence was collected from a male donor in good health and CMV-seropositive. V usage is TRBV6-1 and J usage is TRBJ2-7; D perhaps matches TRBD1 (5 bases). The sample was PBMCs. DNA of the CDR3: TGTGCCAGCAGTATGACAGCCTACGAGCAGTACTTC. Its translation is CASSMTAYEQYF.